This T cell receptor (beta chain) is drawn from a study of T cells in narcolepsy. Study-wide background: Enrolled donors included narcolepsy type 1 or type 2 patients and healthy controls.

This clone was seen just once. Its antigen is unidentified. The CDR3 consists of 16 residues. The study's findings and limits: Healthy controls reportedly lacked the autoreactive clonotypes serially found in patients' blood. Autoreactive HCRT-specific and TRIB2-specific clonotypes were marked in same-patient CSF-versus-blood CD4+ comparisons. In some patient and control memory CD4+ samples, autoreactive clones were absent.

Clones were read by immunoSEQ multiplex PCR, and TCRdb kept only the in-frame ones, dropping some. The sample records tens of thousands of clones, about 87% being singletons. This receptor was obtained from a human donor with narcolepsy. The rearrangement joins TRBV21-1 to TRBJ2-3. TRBV21-1 is designated a pseudogene. Sequencing used CD45RA- memory CD4+ T cells from PBMCs. CDR3 coding DNA: TGTGCCAGCAACTTCGGGATCTGTGGGGCCCCAGATACGCAGTATTTT. Its protein product is CASNFGICGAPDTQYF.